The T cell receptor (beta chain) described here comes from a study of CD4 T cells in relation to SARS-CoV-2 and coronaviruses (TCRdb year 2021). With regard to the full study: HLA restriction was mapped for shared crossreactive spike epitopes using patient-derived lymphoblastoid cell lines. At the level of individual TCR clonotypes, the study measured memory CD4+ T cell crossreactivity between SARS-CoV-2 spike protein and common cold coronavirus spike proteins. Samples from a few pre-COVID donors and the naive versus memory experiments were sequenced with the Adaptive Biotechnologies TCR-sequencing kit; other data were Illumina-based. A different TCR-beta assay, based on Illumina, was used to sequence expansion assays from other donors in the study. Broader findings and caveats from the paper: Compared with monoreactive clones, crossreactive clones had significantly weaker SARS-CoV-2-driven expansion, a result consistent with antigenic imprinting. No donor contributed both pre-pandemic and post-infection samples, which limited tracing the source of pre-existing responses. Naive versus memory sequencing indicated that memory recall responses, rather than primary responses primed during culture, are detected by the assay. The study was constrained by small numbers of patients and of tested TCRs. Since the crossreactivity analysis centred on spike protein, crossreactivity against other viral proteins was not assessed. Memory CD4+ clonotypes crossrecognizing SARS-CoV-2 and at least one common cold coronavirus spike were found in around 71% of donors.

CD4+ T cells from unexposed donors were collected before the COVID-19 pandemic (2011-2018). To separate naive from memory CD4+ T cells, cryopreserved PBMCs first underwent CD4 enrichment and then EasySep naive CD4+ T cell enrichment. The leukapheresis product used for the unexposed donors was purchased from a commercial source. Ficoll-Paque PLUS gradient centrifugation was used to isolate PBMCs from leukapheresis product or whole blood. The PBMCs went either fresh into the expansion assay or into cryopreservation at -140 degrees C. The QIAamp Micro DNA Kit was used to extract genomic DNA from the CD4+ T cells. Regarding this clone: The antigen this receptor binds is unknown. No base qualities exist here, and no much larger clone lies one base off it.

The CDR3 covers 15 residues, taking in both the cysteine and the phenylalanine. The kept DNA is CDR3 alone, 45 bases in frame from the first base. CDR1 and CDR2 (LGHDT, YNNKEL) derive from the germline V gene (reference sequence). At the junction V is shortened by 3 bases and J by 4 bases; bases outside the gene matches: 6. Uncultured naive and memory CD4+ T cell DNA received deep-resolution immunoSEQ TCR-beta sequencing. In the source study's methods: During preprocessing, nonproductive sequences were removed, as were CDR3s that did not start with C, did not end with F or W, or were shorter than 7 amino acids. Cultured and uncultured naive and memory CD4+ repertoires were searched for CDR3s previously identified as spike- and CEF-reactive. After three terminal residues were trimmed from each end, CDR3 homology was quantified as pairwise Levenshtein distance using the stringdist R package. Here the immuneACCESS table is served through TCRdb, limited to in-frame sequences with V and J called. Missing clones are a known gap in these copies; in checked studies unresolved V genes cover under half, and the rest lacks a known reason. The D gene and trimming were derived from the DNA, and the V and J assignments and clone size from that table. This sample holds 65,000 or so clones; 87% were observed only once. The ten largest clonotypes hold about 1.6% of the sample.

This clonotype was obtained from a human donor in good health. Sequencing input: memory CD4+ T cells from PBMCs. Per the publication, the cell subset or site label means: memory (non-naive) CD4+ T cells. Recombination connected TRBV3-1 (or the pseudogene TRBV3-2) to TRBJ1-2; TRBD1 aligns with 9 central bases. CDR3 protein: CASSHLTGGGYGYTF. The DNA is as follows: TGTGCCAGCAGCCACCTAACAGGGGGCGGCTATGGCTACACCTTC.